One T cell receptor (beta chain) is described in this entry. Original methodology: Amplified reference gene primers provided the basis for estimating nucleated cell counts. The method was immunoSEQ multiplex PCR; TCRdb's version includes in-frame clones alone and lacks a portion of them. V and J calls and clone size come straight from that table; D and trimming were deduced from the DNA. The sample has some 150,000 clones, roughly 79% seen once. The data were obtained in a study of blood T cell repertoires in COVID-19. Across the study: There were acute and convalescent COVID-19 samples, and they came from the United States, Italy and Spain. T cells, B-cell-depleted T cells, or PBMCs supplied cDNA or gDNA.

The material sequenced was peripheral blood. The source of this sequence is a human donor with acute or convalescent COVID-19. The donor label of this sample is uncertain.

CDR3: CASSQAGTGLGGYTF. The CDR3 DNA follows: TGTGCCAGCAGCCAAGCCGGGACAGGGCTAGGAGGCTACACCTTC. The V call is TRBV14, the J call TRBJ1-2, with 9 nucleotides matching TRBD1. The CDR3 spans 15 residues. Looked up from germline, CDR1 is SGHDN and CDR2 is FVKESK. With 1 base clipped from V and 8 bases from J, the junction kept 8 bases outside the gene matches.